One sample yielded the 13 T cell receptor beta chains listed below, sequenced in a study of T-cell memory formation after mild COVID-19 listed by TCRdb under 2021. The receptor library was made with 5' RACE. The data were produced on an Illumina NovaSeq 6000. TCRdb reprocessing: public reads trimmed at Q25 with fastp, clones called with MiXCR, in-frame beta chains kept. Each CDR3 protein gets just one entry, which takes the most common genes and DNA from the rows behind it. The sample yields about 360,000 distinct CDR3 sequences; 13% were counted once. Of the sample, about 20% falls within the top ten clones. What was sequenced was PBMCs or a T cell subset sorted from them (not recorded which). The receptors derive from a man aged 18 to 29 who had mild COVID-19 (a few samples of this study predate the infection). The sample titles of this study are shuffled in the database, so cell type and time point are left out; the donor was told from shared clones.

This clonotype was seen only a few times. The chain has TRBV20-1 and TRBJ1-6, with unresolved D. The ends were cut back, 5 bases at V and 2 bases at J, with 7 bases in the middle. The CDR3 runs 13 residues. Germline assignment: CDR1 DFQATT and CDR2 SNEGSKA (reference sequence). The CDR3, as DNA: TGCAGTGCTGGAATTGCCTATAATTCACCCCTCCACTTT. It codes for CSAGIAYNSPLHF.

This clonotype was observed a handful of times. The CDR3: CASSLGLAGGPGETQYF. CDR3 DNA: TGCGCCAGCAGCTTGGGACTAGCGGGGGGGCCGGGAGAGACCCAGTACTTC. This rearrangement joins TRBV5-1 to TRBJ2-5; 14 nucleotides match TRBD2. V dropped 0 bases and J dropped 4; count of bases not matched to a gene: 5. The CDR3 has 17 amino acids. The germline V gene encodes CDR1 SGHRS and CDR2 YFSETQ.

This clonotype has at least ten counts. V usage is TRBV15 and J usage is TRBJ2-7; D remains unclear. Germline V gene sequence: CDR1 LNHNV, CDR2 YYDKDF (reference sequence). V was trimmed by 1 base and J by 4 bases, leaving 17 bases between them. The CDR3 is 16 residues long. The chain's CDR3 is CATSRVGWGSRYEQYF. The CDR3 DNA follows: TGTGCCACCAGCAGAGTAGGTTGGGGATCTCGGTACGAGCAGTACTTC. Drawing the rest from reference TRBV15 and TRBJ2-7, the complete variable domain is DAMVIQNPRYQVTQFGKPVTLSCSQTLNHNVMYWYQQKSSQAPKLLFHYYDKDFNNEADTPDNFQSRRPNTSFCFLDIRSPGLGDTAMYLCATSRVGWGSRYEQYFGPGTRLTVT.

This clonotype has just a few counts. The gene calls are TRBV18 and TRBJ2-1, with D uncertain. The CDR3 has 13 amino acids. Trimming stripped 4 bases from V and 9 bases from J, with 13 bases between. The germline gives CDR1 KGHSH, CDR2 LQKENI. The CDR3 coding sequence is TGTGCCAGCTCACGCGTACCAGCAAGTGAGCAGTTCTTC. Translation: CASSRVPASEQFF.

The V gene is TRBV5-1, the J gene TRBJ2-7; 7 nucleotides match TRBD1. CDR1 and CDR2 from the germline V gene are SGHRS and YFSETQ. This CDR3 comprises 15 residues. Losses at the gene ends were 4 bases for V and 4 bases for J; bases not matched to a gene: 11. CDR3 DNA: TGCGCCAGCAGCCCGGGACAGCCTAGTCGTTACGAGCAGTACTTC. It encodes CASSPGQPSRYEQYF.

This clonotype has ten or more counts. The germline gene is not matched at one end of the junction; a read error may be the cause. The chain links TRBV7-7 to TRBJ2-3; D possibly corresponds to TRBD2 (6 bases). The CDR3 spans 16 residues. In germline, CDR1 is SSHAT, CDR2 FNYEAQ (reference sequence). The CDR3 region has the DNA TGTGCTAGCAGCCGGGGCCCGGGGGTTCGCACAGATACGCAGTATTTT. Translating gives CASSRGPGVRTDTQYF.

The rearrangement joins TRBV11-2 to TRBJ1-4; D is unresolved. The CDR3 consists of 13 residues. Germline loops: CDR1 SGHAT, CDR2 FQNNGV. V was clipped by 1 base and J by 8 bases, with 8 bases between them. The CDR3 DNA reads as TGTGCCAGCAGCTTAGTTAGTAGGGAAAAACTGTTTTTT. Protein: CASSLVSREKLFF.

As regards this clonotype: The germline gene is not matched at one end of the junction; a read error may be the cause. J is TRBJ2-1 and V is TRBV7-7, with 9 bases that match TRBD2. This CDR3 comprises 13 residues. The germline V gene has CDR1 SSHAT and CDR2 FNYEAQ (reference sequence). As DNA, the CDR3 is TGTGCTAGCAGCTCAGCGGGGGGACGAGAGCAGTTCTTC. Its protein product is CASSSAGGREQFF.

This clonotype came up many times. This chain connects TRBV12-3 or TRBV12-4 to TRBJ1-2; 7 bases map to TRBD1. V shed 5 bases and J 10 bases; nucleotides not matched to a gene: 13. The CDR3 is made up of 14 amino acids. CDR3 in amino acids: CASSPYQGDEAYTF. In nucleotides, the CDR3 is TGTGCCAGCAGTCCGTATCAGGGGGACGAGGCCTACACCTTC.

The chain employs TRBV5-1 and TRBJ2-7; D unresolved. The germline V and J ends were trimmed by 1 base and 7 bases, with 18 bases remaining between them. CDR3 length equals 15 residues. Germline lookup yields CDR1 SGHRS and CDR2 YFSETQ. The CDR3 nucleotides are TGCGCCAGCAGCTTGTGGTCGTCGGCCGGATCTGAGCAGTACTTC. Protein product: CASSLWSSAGSEQYF.

The genes are TRBV5-1 and TRBJ2-3, with 10 bases fitting TRBD2. V gave up 4 bases and J gave up 2 bases; unmatched junction bases: 13. Per the germline V gene, CDR1 is SGHRS and CDR2 is YFSETQ. This CDR3 is built from 18 residues. Written as DNA, the CDR3 is TGCGCCAGCAGCGGCGTAGGGCTAGCGGGGGCCTTCACAGATACGCAGTATTTT. This translates into CASSGVGLAGAFTDTQYF.

The V gene is TRBV14, the J gene TRBJ2-1; TRBD2 matches 11 bases. CDR1 is SGHDN and CDR2 is FVKESK in the germline V gene. The V gene end was trimmed by 0 bases and the J gene end by 8 bases; junction bases not matched to a gene: 9. CDR3 length: 17 residues. The CDR3 sequence is CASSQESGLAGGDEQFF. CDR3 DNA: TGTGCCAGCAGCCAAGAAAGCGGGCTAGCGGGGGGTGATGAGCAGTTCTTC. The full variable domain, rest sourced from reference TRBV14 and TRBJ2-1, is EAGVTQFPSHSVIEKGQTVTLRCDPISGHDNLYWYRRVMGKEIKFLLHFVKESKQDESGMPNNRFLAERTGGTYSTLKVQPAELEDSGVYFCASSQESGLAGGDEQFFGPGTRLTVL.

This clonotype occurred a few times. The chain combines TRBV6-5 with TRBJ2-5; 7 positions match TRBD1. From germline, CDR1 is MNHEY and CDR2 SVGAGI. The CDR3 is made up of 15 amino acids. The V segment lost 5 bases and the J segment 5 bases; nucleotides outside the gene matches: 11. The DNA of the CDR3 is TGTGCCAGCAGTGGAAGGACAGGACCTTGGGAGACCCAGTACTTC. It yields the protein CASSGRTGPWETQYF.